The 18 T cell receptor beta chains in this list originate from one sample, sequenced in a study of tumor and adjacent non-tumor tissue in lung cancer. The template was RNA from unsorted bulk tissue. A modified ARM-PCR protocol with three rounds of nested PCR amplified TCRbeta. TCRdb called the multiplex PCR reads again in MiXCR, with one record for every CDR3 protein. This sample yields 120,000 or so distinct CDR3 sequences, of which around three fifths are seen a single time; 9.5% to 15% belongs to the top ten. Sequenced input: lung tumor tissue. The receptors here all came from a man younger than 40 with non-small cell lung cancer.

With regard to this clonotype: One end of the junction is discordant with germline, which a read error may explain. The rearrangement links TRBV11-2 to TRBJ2-7; D ambiguous. The CDR3 loop spans 14 amino acids. Per the germline V gene, CDR1 is SGHAT and CDR2 is FQNNGV. CDR3 DNA: TGTGCCTACAGCTTAAGTCACAGCCCCTATGAGCAGTACTTC. Translated: CAYSLSHSPYEQYF. Drawing the rest from reference TRBV11-2 and TRBJ2-7, the complete variable domain is EAGVAQSPRYKIIEKRQSVAFWCNPISGHATLYWYQQILGQGPKLLIQFQNNGVVDDSQLPKDRFSAERLKGVDSTLKIQPAKLEDSAVYLCAYSLSHSPYEQYFGPGTRLTVT.

This clonotype was seen ten or more times. The chain is built from TRBV4-1 and TRBJ1-2; perhaps TRBD1 as D (5 bases). Germline CDR1 is MGHRA and CDR2 is YSYEKL. Trimming cost V 1 base and J 6 bases, with 12 bases left between them. The CDR3 extends over 14 amino acids. The CDR3: CASSQVRGVDGYTF. DNA for the CDR3: TGCGCCAGCAGCCAAGTACGGGGGGTTGATGGCTACACCTTC.

The rearrangement uses TRBV7-9 and TRBJ1-2, with no clear D. The germline gives CDR1 SEHNR, CDR2 FQNEAQ (reference sequence). The CDR3 consists of 11 residues. Trimming stripped 4 bases from V and 5 bases from J, with 5 bases between. The CDR3 protein is CASSSAYGYTF. CDR3 DNA sequence: TGTGCCAGCAGCTCGGCTTATGGCTACACCTTC.

On this clonotype: Possible read error: a much larger clone is one base away. In this CDR3 the conserved last residue, phenylalanine or tryptophan, is missing, so a read error is likely. V is TRBV20-1 and J is TRBJ2-6; TRBD1 agrees at 8 bases. Germline V lookup: CDR1 DFQATT, CDR2 SNEGSKA (reference sequence). CDR3 length: 15 residues. V lost 6 bases and J lost 1; bases outside the gene matches: 5. The CDR3: CSALDRGSGANVLTS. CDR3 DNA sequence: TGCAGTGCCCTTGACAGGGGATCTGGGGCCAACGTCCTGACTTCC.

A remark on this clonotype: One end of the junction varies from germline; a read error may be responsible. The rearrangement links TRBV4-1 to TRBJ1-5; D may be TRBD1 (6 bases). Germline V gene lookup returns CDR1 MGHRA and CDR2 YSYEKL. This CDR3 has 15 amino acids. The CDR3 region has the DNA TGCGCCAGCAGCCAAGAGGGCAGGGGTGATCAACCCCAGGATTTC. It is translated as CASSQEGRGDQPQDF.

The V and J genes are TRBV21-1 and TRBJ2-3; the table's D call of TRBD2 was not tested on the DNA. TRBV21-1 is a known pseudogene. The CDR3 totals 14 residues. The CDR3 loop is CASSSGRATDTHYF. The CDR3 DNA sequence: TGTGCCAGCAGCAGCGGGAGGGCCACAGATACGCACTATTTT.

The chain carries TRBV16 and TRBJ2-7; D is unclear. The CDR3 spans 13 residues. Germline V gene sequence: CDR1 KGHSY, CDR2 FQNENV. The germline V and J ends were trimmed by 0 bases and 4 bases, with 7 bases remaining between them. The CDR3 nucleotides are TGTGCCAGCAGCCAATCGCCCTCGTACGAGCAGTACTTC. This gives the protein CASSQSPSYEQYF.

V usage is TRBV5-1 and J usage is TRBJ1-6; no clear D gene. Trimming took off 0 bases at V and 8 bases at J, with 9 bases between the two ends. The V gene's germline CDR1 is SGHRS and CDR2 YFSETQ. This CDR3 is built from 14 residues. The chain's CDR3 is CASSLGESHSPLHF. CDR3 DNA sequence: TGCGCCAGCAGCTTGGGTGAGAGCCATTCACCCCTCCACTTT. Using reference TRBV5-1 and TRBJ1-6 for the parts outside the CDR3, the full variable domain is KAGVTQTPRYLIKTRGQQVTLSCSPISGHRSVSWYQQTPGQGLQFLFEYFSETQRNKGNFPGRFSGRQFSNSRSEMNVSTLELGDSALYLCASSLGESHSPLHFGNGTRLTVT.

A note on this clonotype: At one end, the junction sequence differs from germline, possibly due to a read error. The chain is built from TRBV12-5 and TRBJ2-7; TRBD1 might be the D (6 bases). CDR3 length: 17 residues. The V gene's germline CDR1 is LGHNT and CDR2 FRNRAP. The CDR3 sequence is CASGLVIETPGAYEKYF. The CDR3 DNA reads as TGTGCAAGTGGTTTGGTTATCGAGACACCAGGGGCCTACGAGAAGTACTTC.

This clonotype was counted at least ten times. J is TRBJ1-5 and V is TRBV6-2 or TRBV6-3; tentative D call: TRBD1 (5 bases). CDR3 length equals 15 residues. Germline V gene sequence: CDR1 MNHEY, CDR2 SVGEGT. With 5 bases removed from V and 0 bases from J, the gap between germline ends came to 11 bases. The CDR3 is CASSTDRYSNQPQHF. For the CDR3, the DNA is TGTGCCAGCAGTACCGACAGATATAGCAATCAGCCCCAGCATTTT.

Details on this clonotype: A much bigger clone sits one base away, suggesting this may be a read error. This chain connects TRBV29-1 to TRBJ1-3; D unresolved. CDR1 and CDR2 from the germline V gene are SQVTM and ANQGSEA. The CDR3 is 13 amino acids. The CDR3 spells CSVGFKSGDTIYF. The DNA of the CDR3 is TGCAGCGTTGGGTTCAAATCTGGAGACACCATATATTTT.

This sequence joins TRBV7-9 and TRBJ1-1; 11 bases fit TRBD1. There are 15 residues in the CDR3. CDR1 and CDR2 (germline): SEHNR, FQNEAQ (reference sequence). The junction had 10 bases not matched to a gene; V was cut back by 1 base and J by 12 bases. This CDR3 is CASSLDAGTGGETFF. The CDR3 bases are TGTGCCAGCAGCTTAGATGCTGGGACAGGGGGGGAAACTTTCTTT.

This clonotype was found once. This may arise from a read error, as a much more abundant clone is one base away. The chain has TRBV6-6 and TRBJ2-3, with 7 nucleotides matching TRBD1. CDR1 is MNHNY, CDR2 SVGAGI, per germline (reference sequence). The CDR3 runs to 15 residues. CDR3 region: CARSYPRQGQDTQYF. The CDR3 bases are TGTGCCCGCAGTTATCCTCGACAGGGACAAGATACGCAGTATTTT.

As to this clonotype: Since the CDR3 does not end with the conserved phenylalanine or tryptophan, this likely comes from a read error. The chain combines TRBV7-9 with TRBJ1-4; 9 bases fit TRBD1. The CDR3 has 16 amino acids. Germline V gene data show CDR1 as SEHNR and CDR2 as FQNEAQ (reference sequence). The CDR3 DNA is TGTGCCAGCAGGGCTGCCACAGGGGGCGAAGATGAAGAACTGTTTTTG. Amino acids: CASRAATGGEDEELFL.

A remark on this clonotype: Since a much larger clone is just one base distant, this may be a read error. V gene TRBV7-8 combines with J gene TRBJ2-1, with a weak D call TRBD2 (6 bases). CDR3 size: 12 residues. Germline V lookup: CDR1 SGHVS, CDR2 FQNEAQ. The CDR3 protein is CTSSGSYNEQFF. DNA of the CDR3: TGTACCAGCAGCGGGTCCTACAATGAGCAGTTCTTC.

The sample holds one count of this clonotype. A much larger clone sits a single nucleotide away, making a read error possible. Here the CDR3 reads CASSQLAGDYNKQFF. Written as DNA, the CDR3 is TGCGCCAGCAGCCAACTAGCGGGGGACTACAATAAGCAGTTCTTC. The chain employs TRBV4-1 and TRBJ2-1; 10 bases fit TRBD2. Germline V lookup: CDR1 MGHRA, CDR2 YSYEKL. The CDR3 runs 15 residues.

As for this clonotype: One junction end does not reproduce the germline sequence, and a read error may be involved. The chain is built from TRBV6-2 or TRBV6-3 and TRBJ2-3; perhaps TRBD2 as D (6 bases). This CDR3 has 13 residues. Germline V gene sequence: CDR1 MNHEY, CDR2 SVGEGT. The CDR3 coding sequence is TGTGCCAGCACTATTTCGGAAATGACTAGGTGGTACTTT. It codes for CASTISEMTRWYF.

This clonotype was seen repeatedly, ten times or more. The chain couples TRBV12-3 or TRBV12-4 to TRBJ1-5, with D unclear. V was cut by 2 bases and J by 3 bases, with 5 bases left in between. The CDR3 is made up of 13 amino acids. The CDR3 coding sequence is TGTGCCAGCAGTTTAAGGGTCAATCAGCCCCAGCATTTT. It encodes CASSLRVNQPQHF.